The 29 T cell receptor beta chains below all came from one sample that was sequenced in a study of blood T cell repertoires in COVID-19. Only in-frame clones appear in the TCRdb table, and some are missing; sequencing was by immunoSEQ multiplex PCR. The table includes under 150,000 clones, approximately 88% detected once. Sequencing used peripheral blood. Receptors originate from a woman between 35 and 50 years old with acute or convalescent COVID-19.

The chain combines TRBV3-1 (or the pseudogene TRBV3-2) with TRBJ2-5; maybe TRBD2 (5 bases). V lost 5 bases and J lost 5, with 12 bases in between. This CDR3 is built from 13 residues. Germline lookup yields CDR1 LGHDT and CDR2 YNNKEL (reference sequence). In nucleotides, the CDR3 is TGTGCCAGCAGCAGGCGGGTTCGGGAGACCCAGTACTTC. Protein: CASSRRVRETQYF.

The J gene is TRBJ1-2, the V gene TRBV19; 7 bases are a match to TRBD1. The ends lost 5 bases at V and 4 bases at J; junction bases unmatched: 10. Germline V lookup: CDR1 LNHDA, CDR2 SQIVND (reference sequence). CDR3 length equals 15 residues. The CDR3 spells CASSASTGFRYGYTF. The CDR3 bases are TGTGCCAGTAGTGCGTCGACAGGGTTTCGCTATGGCTACACCTTC. Looking up the rest from reference TRBV19 and TRBJ1-2 gives the full variable domain: DGGITQSPKYLFRKEGQNVTLSCEQNLNHDAMYWYRQDPGQGLRLIYYSQIVNDFQKGDIAEGYSVSREKKESFPLTVTSAQKNPTAFYLCASSASTGFRYGYTFGSGTRLTVV.

This rearrangement joins TRBV4-2 to TRBJ1-2; D is undetermined. Trimming stripped 5 bases from V and 4 bases from J, with 14 bases between. Germline V CDR1 and CDR2: LGHNA, YNFKEQ. The CDR3 contains 14 residues. The CDR3 DNA reads TGTGCCAGCAGCGCTTTGGCGGGGATCTATGGCTACACCTTC. This encodes CASSALAGIYGYTF.

This clone was detected only once. The V and J genes are TRBV6-1 and TRBJ1-5; no firm D call. V was clipped by 2 bases and J by 2 bases, with 7 bases between them. The CDR3 is 14 residues long. Germline V gives CDR1 MNHNS, CDR2 SASEGT. CDR3 nucleotides: TGTGCCAGCAGTGAAATAACAGGCAATCAGCCCCAGCATTTT. Translation gives CASSEITGNQPQHF.

The genes are TRBV4-3 and TRBJ1-2; D is undetermined. This CDR3 region has 20 residues. CDR1 LGHNA and CDR2 YSLEER come from the germline V gene. With 1 base removed from V and 2 bases from J, the gap between germline ends came to 26 bases. The CDR3 is CASSQVSSPLPAGKNYGYTF. CDR3 sequence (DNA): TGCGCCAGCAGCCAAGTCAGCTCCCCACTTCCGGCAGGAAAAAACTATGGCTACACCTTC.

The J gene is TRBJ2-3, the V gene TRBV9, with D possibly being TRBD1 (6 bases). Germline V gene data show CDR1 as SGDLS and CDR2 as YYNGEE. The CDR3 is 14 residues long. Trimming took off 3 bases at V and 0 bases at J, with 8 bases between the two ends. DNA of the CDR3: TGTGCCAGCAGCGACAGGGTCAGCACAGATACGCAGTATTTT. The encoded protein is CASSDRVSTDTQYF.

The chain employs TRBV7-2 and TRBJ2-3, with 15 bases matching TRBD2. CDR3 size: 15 residues. V was clipped by 5 bases and J by 6 bases; unmatched bases: 3. In germline, CDR1 is SGHTA, CDR2 FQGNSA. The CDR3 loop reads CASSLGLAGGDTQYF. The CDR3 bases are TGTGCCAGCAGCCTCGGACTAGCGGGGGGGGATACGCAGTATTTT.

The sample holds a few counts of this clone. The chain recombines TRBV6-5 with TRBJ2-7, with 8 bases identical to TRBD1. V was pared by 6 bases and J by 5 bases, with 3 bases of the junction left unmatched. Germline V gene sequence: CDR1 MNHEY, CDR2 SVGAGI. This CDR3 is 12 amino acids long. CDR3 region: CASSRQGNEQYF. CDR3 coding DNA: TGTGCCAGCAGCAGACAGGGGAACGAGCAGTACTTC.

This sequence joins TRBV19 and TRBJ1-5; 9 nucleotides match TRBD1. The junction had 9 bases not matched to a gene; V was cut back by 9 bases and J by 6 bases. The germline CDR1 and CDR2 sequences are LNHDA and SQIVND (reference sequence). This CDR3 is built from 14 residues. The DNA for the CDR3 is TGTGCCAGCCCGGGACAGGGAATCTCTCAGCCCCAGCATTTT. It codes for CASPGQGISQPQHF.

This clone came up a few times. The chain is built from TRBV2 and TRBJ1-5, with 9 bases that match TRBD1. Germline CDR1 SNHLY, CDR2 FYNNEI. V shed 5 bases and J 2 bases; nucleotides not matched to a gene: 7. CDR3 length: 16 residues. The CDR3 bases are TGTGCCAGCAGTCCTGGGACAGGGATCGGCAATCAGCCCCAGCATTTT. Protein: CASSPGTGIGNQPQHF. Looking up the rest from reference TRBV2 and TRBJ1-5 gives the full variable domain: EPEVTQTPSHQVTQMGQEVILRCVPISNHLYFYWYRQILGQKVEFLVSFYNNEISEKSEIFDDQFSVERPDGSNFTLKIRSTKLEDSAMYFCASSPGTGIGNQPQHFGDGTRLSIL.

J is TRBJ2-3 and V is TRBV19; a weak D match, TRBD1 (6 bases). Trimming shortened V by 3 bases and J by 4 bases, and 14 bases separated the two germline ends. The CDR3 spans 15 residues. Looked up from germline, CDR1 is LNHDA and CDR2 is SQIVND (reference sequence). The CDR3 protein is CASSIRTVQADTQYF. Written as DNA, the CDR3 is TGTGCCAGTAGTATCCGGACAGTACAGGCAGATACGCAGTATTTT. Together with reference TRBV19 and TRBJ2-3, the CDR3 gives the full variable domain: DGGITQSPKYLFRKEGQNVTLSCEQNLNHDAMYWYRQDPGQGLRLIYYSQIVNDFQKGDIAEGYSVSREKKESFPLTVTSAQKNPTAFYLCASSIRTVQADTQYFGPGTRLTVL.

Only one count was recorded for this clone. This chain joins TRBV5-1 and TRBJ1-5; 10 bases fit TRBD1. Trimming removed 3 bases from V and 7 bases from J; junction bases left unmatched: 4. Germline V gene sequence: CDR1 SGHRS, CDR2 YFSETQ. The CDR3 extends over 14 amino acids. CDR3 sequence reads: CASSSGQGNQPQHF. The CDR3 DNA reads as TGCGCCAGCAGCTCGGGACAGGGGAACCAGCCCCAGCATTTT.

This chain links TRBV6-5 with TRBJ1-4; TRBD1 is a possible D gene (6 bases). This CDR3 has 13 residues. Germline V gene data show CDR1 as MNHEY and CDR2 as SVGAGI. V was pared by 2 bases and J by 8 bases, with 9 bases between. The CDR3 nucleotides are TGTGCCAGCAGTTACCTGGGGGCCGAAAAACTGTTTTTT. Protein: CASSYLGAEKLFF.

This clone was detected a few times. The DNA of the CDR3 is TGTGCCAGCAGTGTTGGGGGGGTTAACAATGAGCAGTTCTTC. As protein: CASSVGGVNNEQFF. The genes are TRBV28 and TRBJ2-1, with TRBD2 identical over 7 bases. The CDR3 sequence is 14 residues long. V lost 5 bases, J lost 5 bases, and 6 bases stayed unmatched. The germline V gene encodes CDR1 MDHEN and CDR2 SYDVKM. Full variable domain (outside the CDR3, taken from reference TRBV28 and TRBJ2-1): DVKVTQSSRYLVKRTGEKVFLECVQDMDHENMFWYRQDPGLGLRLIYFSYDVKMKEKGDIPEGYSVSREKKERFSLILESASTNQTSMYLCASSVGGVNNEQFFGPGTRLTVL.

In DNA form, the CDR3 reads TGTGCCAGCAGCCAGAGGCCATCACCGAATGAAGCTTTCTTT. It specifies CASSQRPSPNEAFF. V usage is TRBV3-1 (or the pseudogene TRBV3-2) and J usage is TRBJ1-1, with unresolved D. Germline V gene data show CDR1 as LGHDT and CDR2 as YNNKEL (reference sequence). The CDR3 sequence is 14 residues long. V dropped 3 bases and J dropped 7 bases, with 15 bases sitting between them.

The chain is built from TRBV6-1 and TRBJ2-1; D is unresolved. The germline V and J ends were trimmed by 3 bases and 9 bases, with 9 bases remaining between them. The CDR3 consists of 12 residues. CDR1 is MNHNS, CDR2 SASEGT, per germline. The CDR3, as DNA: TGTGCCAGCAGTGACCCAGGTAGTGAGCAGTTCTTC. Protein sequence: CASSDPGSEQFF.

The chain is built from TRBV7-2 and TRBJ1-1; perhaps TRBD1 as D (6 bases). The CDR3 totals 15 residues. V dropped 3 bases and J dropped 1 base, with 12 bases sitting between them. The V gene's germline CDR1 is SGHTA and CDR2 FQGNSA. CDR3 coding DNA: TGTGCCAGCAGCTTTAATTCACAGGGGAACACTGAAGCTTTCTTT. Translation: CASSFNSQGNTEAFF.

The rearrangement links TRBV4-1 to TRBJ2-5; 7 bases fit TRBD1. CDR1 MGHRA and CDR2 YSYEKL come from the germline V gene. Trimming removed 3 bases from V and 5 bases from J; junction bases left unmatched: 12. The CDR3 consists of 16 residues. CDR3 DNA: TGCGCCAGCAGCCAGCCCCAGCCGGGACAGAAGGAGACCCAGTACTTC. Protein sequence: CASSQPQPGQKETQYF.

In its sample, this clone was seen once. The chain uses TRBV7-8 and TRBJ2-7, with 11 bases fitting TRBD2. With 2 bases clipped from V and 0 bases from J, the junction kept 6 bases outside the gene matches. Germline CDR1 and CDR2: SGHVS and FQNEAQ. The CDR3 consists of 17 residues. In DNA, the CDR3 is TGTGCCAGCAGCTTAAATAGCGGGGGGGGATCCTCCTACGAGCAGTACTTC. Its translation: CASSLNSGGGSSYEQYF. The whole variable domain, remainder taken from reference TRBV7-8 and TRBJ2-7, is GAGVSQSPRYKVAKRGQDVALRCDPISGHVSLFWYQQALGQGPEFLTYFQNEAQLDKSGLPSDRFFAERPEGSVSTLKIQRTQQEDSAVYLCASSLNSGGGSSYEQYFGPGTRLTVT.

The rearrangement joins TRBV28 to TRBJ1-6, with unresolved D. CDR3 length: 16 residues. Germline CDR1 MDHEN, CDR2 SYDVKM. Trimming took 6 bases from V and 0 from J, leaving 12 bases between them. The CDR3 DNA is TGTGCCAGCAGGGAGGACCGCAACTCCTATAATTCACCCCTCCACTTT. Translated, it gives CASREDRNSYNSPLHF. Complete variable domain (other parts from reference TRBV28 and TRBJ1-6): DVKVTQSSRYLVKRTGEKVFLECVQDMDHENMFWYRQDPGLGLRLIYFSYDVKMKEKGDIPEGYSVSREKKERFSLILESASTNQTSMYLCASREDRNSYNSPLHFGNGTRLTVT.

This sequence joins TRBV15 and TRBJ2-5, with unresolved D. Trimming shortened V by 2 bases and J by 3 bases, and 4 bases separated the two germline ends. The germline gives CDR1 LNHNV, CDR2 YYDKDF (reference sequence). The CDR3 runs to 12 residues. The CDR3 reads CATSRQKETQYF. The CDR3 DNA is TGTGCCACCAGCAGACAAAAAGAGACCCAGTACTTC.

This sequence joins TRBV7-5 and TRBJ1-6; TRBD1, the D gene given by the table, was not confirmed from the DNA. TRBV7-5 is a documented pseudogene. The length of the CDR3 is 17 residues. CDR3 in DNA: TGTGTCAGAAGCTTAGGCCGACAGGGGAGAGGGTATTCACCCCTCCACTTT. Residues: CVRSLGRQGRGYSPLHF.

This chain links TRBV7-9 with TRBJ1-6, with 9 positions matching TRBD1. The CDR3 loop spans 18 amino acids. V trimming: 3 bases; J trimming: 13 bases; junction bases outside the gene matches: 19. Germline-derived CDR1 and CDR2 are SEHNR and FQNEAQ (reference sequence). The CDR3 reads CASSFGAGTGRTLVPLHF. DNA of the CDR3: TGTGCCAGCAGCTTCGGGGCCGGGACAGGGAGGACATTGGTGCCCCTCCACTTT.

In this sample, this clone turned up once. The V gene is TRBV20-1, the J gene TRBJ1-6; 10 bases line up with TRBD1. J gave up 6 bases and V 3 bases, and 8 bases lay outside the gene matches. The length of the CDR3 is 16 residues. From germline, CDR1 is DFQATT and CDR2 SNEGSKA (reference sequence). The CDR3 sequence is CSASPGTGAGNSPLHF. Written as DNA, the CDR3 is TGCAGTGCTAGTCCCGGGACAGGGGCCGGTAATTCACCCCTCCACTTT.

V gene TRBV7-9 combines with J gene TRBJ1-5; D not resolved. Trimming stripped 1 base from V and 6 bases from J, with 16 bases between. The CDR3 is made up of 16 amino acids. CDR1 and CDR2 from the germline V gene are SEHNR and FQNEAQ (reference sequence). The CDR3 sequence: CASSLGGAEGSQPQHF. The CDR3 DNA reads as TGTGCCAGCAGCTTAGGAGGTGCGGAGGGTAGTCAGCCCCAGCATTTT.

This chain connects TRBV6-2 or TRBV6-3 to TRBJ1-5, with TRBD1 matching over 7 bases. J was trimmed by 7 bases and V by 6 bases; bases with no gene match: 15. This CDR3 region has 16 residues. Germline V gene sequence: CDR1 MNHEY, CDR2 SVGEGT. The chain's CDR3 is CASSQTHRGSGQPQHF. The CDR3 bases are TGTGCCAGCAGCCAAACGCACAGGGGAAGCGGCCAGCCCCAGCATTTT.

The chain links TRBV30 to TRBJ1-1; no firm D call. Trimming removed 2 bases at V and 3 bases at J, with 4 bases between. Looked up from germline, CDR1 is GTSNPN and CDR2 is SVGIG (reference sequence). CDR3 length: 11 amino acids. In nucleotides, the CDR3 is TGTGCCTGGAGTTCAGACACTGAAGCTTTCTTT. It translates to CAWSSDTEAFF.

This rearrangement joins TRBV10-1 to TRBJ1-5; D is uncertain. V was shortened by 6 bases and J by 2 bases, with 11 bases between the two germline ends. There are 14 residues in the CDR3. Per germline, CDR1 WNHNN and CDR2 SYGVQD (reference sequence). Here the CDR3 reads CASRRRYGNQPQHF. The CDR3 nucleotides are TGCGCCAGCAGACGTCGCTACGGCAATCAGCCCCAGCATTTT.

This clone has a handful of counts. The chain employs TRBV19 and TRBJ1-4; no clear D gene. This CDR3 has 15 amino acids. V lost 1 base to trimming and J lost 4 bases, with 10 bases between them. CDR1 and CDR2 from the germline V gene are LNHDA and SQIVND (reference sequence). The DNA of the CDR3 is TGTGCCAGTAGTATAGTTCACGGTATTAATGAAAAACTGTTTTTT. It codes for CASSIVHGINEKLFF.